This T cell receptor (beta chain) was observed in a study of OX40 agonist ivuxolimab in advanced cancers. Points from the study as a whole: Determination of antigen specificity was not performed for the expanded peripheral T cells. More expanded clones were seen, on average, in CD8+ T cells than in CD4+.

Blood sampling took place at baseline, cycle 4 day 1, and cycle 7 day 1. Profiling relied on immunoSEQ multiplex PCR, and the TCRdb table lists in-frame clones only, not all of them. The table lists 50,000 to 75,000 clones, 91% of them singletons, with approximately 18% in the top ten. Comments on this clone: The antigen is undetermined.

With V trimmed by 3 bases and J by 2 bases, 8 bases remained unmatched. CDR3 length equals 16 residues. Germline CDR1 SGHDT, CDR2 YYEEEE. This specimen was CD4+ or CD8+ T cells sorted from blood, taken in a trial of the OX40 agonist ivuxolimab. This receptor was identified in an adult with an advanced solid tumor such as melanoma, head and neck, liver or kidney cancer. V usage is TRBV5-6 and J usage is TRBJ2-7; the match to TRBD2 covers 10 bases. The CDR3 DNA is TGTGCCAGCAGCTGGAAAACTAGCGGGGTTACCTACGAGCAGTACTTC. Amino acids: CASSWKTSGVTYEQYF.